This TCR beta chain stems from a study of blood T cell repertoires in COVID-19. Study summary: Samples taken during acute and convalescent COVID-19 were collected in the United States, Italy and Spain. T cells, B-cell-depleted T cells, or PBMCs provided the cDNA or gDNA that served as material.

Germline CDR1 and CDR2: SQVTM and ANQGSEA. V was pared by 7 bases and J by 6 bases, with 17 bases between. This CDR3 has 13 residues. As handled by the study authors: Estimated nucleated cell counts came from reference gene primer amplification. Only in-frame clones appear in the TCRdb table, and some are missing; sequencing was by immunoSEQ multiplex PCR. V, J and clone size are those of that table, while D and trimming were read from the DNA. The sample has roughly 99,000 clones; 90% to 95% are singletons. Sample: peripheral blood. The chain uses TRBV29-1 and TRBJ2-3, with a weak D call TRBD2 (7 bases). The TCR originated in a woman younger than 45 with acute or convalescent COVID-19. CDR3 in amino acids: CSARGGRRDTQYF. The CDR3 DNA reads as TGCAGCGCTAGGGGGGGGCGCCGGGATACGCAGTATTTT.